This TCR beta chain was retrieved from a study of CD8 T cells in ankylosing spondylitis. The study, taken as a whole, reports: The authors reported significant enrichment of disease-linked clones in matched ankylosing spondylitis synovial fluid.

TCRdb called the 5' RACE reads again in MiXCR, with one record for every CDR3 protein. Among about 200,000 distinct CDR3 sequences listed, more than 10% were seen once. The CDR3 runs to 14 residues. V lost 0 bases and J lost 4, with 10 bases in between. Germline CDR1 reads MGHRA; CDR2 reads YSYEKL. This clonotype was seen repeatedly, ten times or more. What it binds is not known. This sequence joins TRBV4-1 and TRBJ2-7, with D possibly matching TRBD1 (6 bases). The sample was blood, either unsorted or a sorted T cell fraction (not recorded which). This sequence originates from a male donor with ankylosing spondylitis or in good health (not recorded which). CDR3 sequence reads: CASSQERGKYEQYF. In nucleotides, the CDR3 is TGCGCCAGCAGCCAAGAAAGGGGGAAATACGAGCAGTACTTC.